The sequence of this TCR beta chain was determined in a study of cytomegalovirus exposure and HLA in healthy donors. The overall study: In terms of ancestry, the Caucasian-associated cluster contained roughly 81% of the roughly 400 genotyped donors. Broader study findings: Confirmation in vitro established that a few CMV-associated chains were specific for CMV antigens.

On this clone: The antigen is not known.

PCR involved 60 Vbeta and 13 Jbeta primers. Using immunoSEQ multiplex PCR, the repertoire was profiled, and TCRdb retains in-frame clones only, with some absent. The profile shows 150,000 to 200,000 clones, roughly 85% of them singletons. Germline V gives CDR1 MNHEY, CDR2 SVGAGI. CDR3 length equals 14 residues. V lost 8 bases to trimming and J lost 2 bases, with 14 bases between them. The chain couples TRBV6-5 to TRBJ2-3; tentatively, D is TRBD2 (6 bases). The specimen was PBMCs. This clonotype originated in a man younger than 30 in good health and CMV-seropositive. CDR3 sequence (DNA): TGTGCCAGCGGAATGGGACTCTACACAGATACGCAGTATTTT. The encoded protein is CASGMGLYTDTQYF.